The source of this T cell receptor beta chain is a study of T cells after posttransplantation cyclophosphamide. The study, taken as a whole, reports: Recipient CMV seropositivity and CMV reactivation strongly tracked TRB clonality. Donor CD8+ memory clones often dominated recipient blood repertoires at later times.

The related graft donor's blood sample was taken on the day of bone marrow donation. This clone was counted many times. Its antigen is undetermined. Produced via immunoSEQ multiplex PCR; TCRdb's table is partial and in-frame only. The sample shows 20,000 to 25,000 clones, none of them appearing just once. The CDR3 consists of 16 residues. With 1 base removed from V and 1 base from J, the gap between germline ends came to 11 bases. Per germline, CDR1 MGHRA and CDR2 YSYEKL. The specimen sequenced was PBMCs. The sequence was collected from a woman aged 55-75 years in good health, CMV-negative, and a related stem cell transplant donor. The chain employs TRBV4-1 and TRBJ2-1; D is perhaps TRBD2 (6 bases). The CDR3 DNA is TGCGCCAGCAGCCAAGTATCGGGGGTTTCCTACAATGAGCAGTTCTTC. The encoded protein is CASSQVSGVSYNEQFF.